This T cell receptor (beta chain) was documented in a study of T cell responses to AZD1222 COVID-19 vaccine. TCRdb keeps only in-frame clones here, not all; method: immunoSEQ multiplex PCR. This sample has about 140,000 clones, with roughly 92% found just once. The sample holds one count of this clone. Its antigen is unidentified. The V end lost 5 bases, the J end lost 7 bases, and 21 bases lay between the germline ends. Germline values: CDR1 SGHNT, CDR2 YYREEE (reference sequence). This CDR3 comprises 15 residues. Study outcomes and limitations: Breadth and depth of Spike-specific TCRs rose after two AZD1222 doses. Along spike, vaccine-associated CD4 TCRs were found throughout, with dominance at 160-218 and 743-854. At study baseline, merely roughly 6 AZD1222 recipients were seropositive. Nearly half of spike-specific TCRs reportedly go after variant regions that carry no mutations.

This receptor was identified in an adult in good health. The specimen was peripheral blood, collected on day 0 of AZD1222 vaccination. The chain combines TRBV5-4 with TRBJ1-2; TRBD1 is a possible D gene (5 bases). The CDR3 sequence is CASSLRQPGGFGYTF. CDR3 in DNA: TGTGCCAGCAGTTTGAGACAGCCCGGAGGGTTTGGCTACACCTTC.